This T cell receptor beta chain was identified during a study of cytomegalovirus exposure and HLA in healthy donors. Findings and limits, study-wide: At a 0.05 false discovery rate, a later analysis found 15,000 to 20,000 TCR beta sequences to be associated with HLA alleles.

Amplification used 60 Vbeta primers and 13 Jbeta primers. The table came from immunoSEQ multiplex PCR; TCRdb's copy has only in-frame clones and leaves some out. The sample yields fewer than 200,000 clones, almost 80% seen once. Donors had nominal health at sampling but likely had unrecorded immune exposures. The V and J ends lost 6 bases and 7 bases respectively, with 12 bases between them. This CDR3 is 11 amino acids long. Germline-derived CDR1 and CDR2 are DFQATT and SNEGSKA (reference sequence). This clone was seen a few times. Its antigen is undetermined. V usage is TRBV20-1 and J usage is TRBJ1-2; D is uncertain. The clonotype originates from a woman in her 50s in good health and CMV-seropositive. Sequencing was performed on PBMCs. For the CDR3, the DNA is TGCAGTGCCCAAAAGCCCCCTGGCTACACCTTC. Translating gives CSAQKPPGYTF.